A single TCR beta chain is shown here with its context. Its cognate antigen is unknown. Trimming removed 4 bases from V and 3 bases from J, with 14 bases in between. Germline assignment: CDR1 MGHRA and CDR2 YSYEKL. The CDR3 contains 15 residues. This entry is derived from a study of cytomegalovirus exposure and HLA in healthy donors. The study, taken as a whole, reports: In a later analysis, HLA-associated TCR beta chains were more clonally expanded than equally common others. With later analysis, a missense DCLRE1C variant became linked to TCR beta V- and J-gene trimming.

The PCR used 60 Vbeta and 13 Jbeta primers. The assay was immunoSEQ multiplex PCR, and TCRdb's table has in-frame clones only and misses some. The sample has approximately 210,000 clones, around 80% seen once; the top ten hold 1.5% to 2%. The chain has TRBV4-1 and TRBJ2-3; a weak D match, TRBD2 (6 bases). The source of this sequence is a man younger than 35 in good health and CMV-seronegative. The sequenced material came from PBMCs. Written as DNA, the CDR3 is TGCGCCAGCAGCCCTACGCGCGGGGCAACAGATACGCAGTATTTT. This sequence encodes CASSPTRGATDTQYF.